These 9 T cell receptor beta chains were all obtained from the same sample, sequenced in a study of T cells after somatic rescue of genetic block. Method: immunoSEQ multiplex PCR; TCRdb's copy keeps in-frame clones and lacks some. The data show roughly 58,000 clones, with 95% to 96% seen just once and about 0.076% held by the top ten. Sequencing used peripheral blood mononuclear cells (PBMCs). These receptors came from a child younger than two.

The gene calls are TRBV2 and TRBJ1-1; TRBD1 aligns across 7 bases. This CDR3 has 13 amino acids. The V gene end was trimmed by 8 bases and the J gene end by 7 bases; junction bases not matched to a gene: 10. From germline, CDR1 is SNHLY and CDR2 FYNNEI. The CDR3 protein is CASEDRVNGEAFF. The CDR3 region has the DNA TGTGCCAGCGAAGACAGGGTGAACGGTGAAGCTTTCTTT. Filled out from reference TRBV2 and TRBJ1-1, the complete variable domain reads EPEVTQTPSHQVTQMGQEVILRCVPISNHLYFYWYRQILGQKVEFLVSFYNNEISEKSEIFDDQFSVERPDGSNFTLKIRSTKLEDSAMYFCASEDRVNGEAFFGQGTRLTVV.

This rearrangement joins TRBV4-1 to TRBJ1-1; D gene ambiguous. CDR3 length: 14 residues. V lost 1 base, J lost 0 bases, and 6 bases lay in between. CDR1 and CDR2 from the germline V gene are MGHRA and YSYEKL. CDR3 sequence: CASSQGTLNTEAFF. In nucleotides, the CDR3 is TGCGCCAGCAGCCAAGGTACACTGAACACTGAAGCTTTCTTT.

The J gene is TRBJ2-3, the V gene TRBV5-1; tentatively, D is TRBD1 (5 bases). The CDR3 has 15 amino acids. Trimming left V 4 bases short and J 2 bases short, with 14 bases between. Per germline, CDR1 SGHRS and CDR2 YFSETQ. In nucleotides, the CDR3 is TGCGCCAGCAGCCCCAGACAGTTTTCCACAGATACGCAGTATTTT. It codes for CASSPRQFSTDTQYF.

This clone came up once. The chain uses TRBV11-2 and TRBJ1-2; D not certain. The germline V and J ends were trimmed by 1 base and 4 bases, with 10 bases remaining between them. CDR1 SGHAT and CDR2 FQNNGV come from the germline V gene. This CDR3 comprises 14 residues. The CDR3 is CASSLAPPGYGYTF. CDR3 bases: TGTGCCAGCAGCTTAGCCCCCCCGGGCTATGGCTACACCTTC. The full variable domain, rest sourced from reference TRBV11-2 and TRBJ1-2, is EAGVAQSPRYKIIEKRQSVAFWCNPISGHATLYWYQQILGQGPKLLIQFQNNGVVDDSQLPKDRFSAERLKGVDSTLKIQPAKLEDSAVYLCASSLAPPGYGYTFGSGTRLTVV.

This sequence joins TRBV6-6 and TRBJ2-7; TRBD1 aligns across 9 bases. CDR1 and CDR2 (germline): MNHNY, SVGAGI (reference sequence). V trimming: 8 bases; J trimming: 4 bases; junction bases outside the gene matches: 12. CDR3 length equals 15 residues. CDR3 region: CASGRRGTGSYEQYF. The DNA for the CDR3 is TGTGCCAGCGGACGTAGGGGGACAGGGAGTTACGAGCAGTACTTC.

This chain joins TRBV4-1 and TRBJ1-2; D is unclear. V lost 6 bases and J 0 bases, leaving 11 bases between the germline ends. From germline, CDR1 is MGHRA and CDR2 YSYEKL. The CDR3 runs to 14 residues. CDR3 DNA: TGCGCCAGCAGGCCTTACGTAGCTAACTATGGCTACACCTTC. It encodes CASRPYVANYGYTF.

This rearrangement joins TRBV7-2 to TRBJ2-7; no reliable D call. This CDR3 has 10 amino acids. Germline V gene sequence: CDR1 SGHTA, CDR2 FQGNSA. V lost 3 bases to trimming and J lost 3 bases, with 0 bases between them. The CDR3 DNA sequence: TGTGCCAGCAGCTTCTACGAGCAGTACTTC. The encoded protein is CASSFYEQYF.

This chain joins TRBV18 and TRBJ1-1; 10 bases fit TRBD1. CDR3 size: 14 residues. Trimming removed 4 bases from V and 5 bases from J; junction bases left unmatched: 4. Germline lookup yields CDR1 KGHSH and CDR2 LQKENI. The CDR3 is CASSRTGGRTEAFF. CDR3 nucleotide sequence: TGTGCCAGCTCACGGACAGGGGGGAGGACTGAAGCTTTCTTT.

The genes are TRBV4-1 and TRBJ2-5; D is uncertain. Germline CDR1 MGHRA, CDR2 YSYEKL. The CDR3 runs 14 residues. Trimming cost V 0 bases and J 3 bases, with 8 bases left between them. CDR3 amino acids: CASSQDPAEETQYF. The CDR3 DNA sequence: TGCGCCAGCAGCCAAGATCCGGCGGAAGAGACCCAGTACTTC.